This T cell receptor beta chain was recovered during a study of blood T cells in healthy people across ages. General observations from the study: PBMCs that were unsorted prevented a conclusive naive versus antigen-experienced comparison.

Alongside a J-beta primer mix, a sample-barcoded 5' primer served in a second PCR lasting about 6 to 11 cycles. In TCRdb, the 5' RACE reads were re-called with MiXCR into one record per CDR3 protein. The data hold about 800,000 distinct CDR3 sequences, with more than 45% observed a single time. This CDR3 contains 14 residues. V was cut by 4 bases and J by 5 bases, with 17 bases left in between. Germline CDR1 is SQVTM and CDR2 is ANQGSEA. About this clonotype: As yet, its antigen is unknown.

The rearrangement joins TRBV29-1 to TRBJ2-5; a weak D match, TRBD1 (6 bases). The sample was blood. This clonotype was obtained from a man under 40 in good health. CDR3 bases: TGCAGCGTTGTAGGACAGAGTACCCGGGAGACCCAGTACTTC. As protein: CSVVGQSTRETQYF.